This T cell receptor (beta chain) appears in the sequencing data of a study of T cell responses to AZD1222 COVID-19 vaccine. The CDR3 runs 14 residues. The germline gives CDR1 SGHAT, CDR2 FQNNGV. V lost 3 bases and J 5 bases, leaving 13 bases between the germline ends. In the case of this clone: Its antigen is as yet unknown.

Findings and limits, study-wide: Vaccine-related CD4 TCRs covered spike, predominating at 160-218 and 743-854.

Method: immunoSEQ multiplex PCR; TCRdb's copy keeps in-frame clones and lacks some. Here the sample spans approximately 140,000 clones, roughly nine tenths being singletons. The clonotype was recovered from an adult who received the AZD1222 COVID-19 vaccine. The rearrangement uses TRBV11-2 and TRBJ1-1; possible D gene TRBD1, 5 bases. The sequencing here drew on peripheral blood, taken 28 days after the second AZD1222 dose. CDR3 in DNA: TGTGCCAGCAGCTTCGAGGGGAGGAGAACTGAAGCTTTCTTT. It yields the protein CASSFEGRRTEAFF.